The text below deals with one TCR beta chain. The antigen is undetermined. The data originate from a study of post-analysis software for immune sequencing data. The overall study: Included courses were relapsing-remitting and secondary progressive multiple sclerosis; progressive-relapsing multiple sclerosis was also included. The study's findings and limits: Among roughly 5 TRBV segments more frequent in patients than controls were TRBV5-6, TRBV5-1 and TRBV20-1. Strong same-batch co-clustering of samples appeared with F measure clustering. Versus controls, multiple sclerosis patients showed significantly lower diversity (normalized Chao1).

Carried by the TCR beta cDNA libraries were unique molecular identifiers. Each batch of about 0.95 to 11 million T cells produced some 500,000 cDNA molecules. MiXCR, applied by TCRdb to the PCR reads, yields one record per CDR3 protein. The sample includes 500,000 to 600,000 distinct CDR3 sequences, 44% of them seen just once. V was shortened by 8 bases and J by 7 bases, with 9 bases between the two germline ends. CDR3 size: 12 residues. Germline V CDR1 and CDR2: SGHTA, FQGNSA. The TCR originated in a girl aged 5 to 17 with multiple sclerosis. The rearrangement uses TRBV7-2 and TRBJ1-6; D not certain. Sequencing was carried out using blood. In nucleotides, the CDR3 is TGTGCCAGCTCCTGGGCGAATTCACCCCTCCACTTT. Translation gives CASSWANSPLHF.